This T cell receptor (beta chain) was sequenced in a study of PD-1 blockade in classical Hodgkin lymphoma. Background on the study: Patients received nivolumab 3 mg/kg intravenously every 2 weeks. Overall study results and limits: Diminished baseline TCR diversity has been reported in newly diagnosed patients relative to healthy donors. Newly diagnosed patients and complete responders had comparable diversity at baseline. Nivolumab starters within 1 year of ASCT were excluded.

TCRdb's copy holds only in-frame clones and misses some; the assay was immunoSEQ multiplex PCR. The data contain under 60,000 clones, around nine tenths of them singletons. Regarding this clone: Its antigen is unidentified.

Stated time point: cycle 4 day 1 (C4D1), after less than 7 weeks of nivolumab. Each patient relapsed following autologous stem cell transplantation, and prior brentuximab vedotin exposure differed. This CDR3 comprises 15 residues. Germline V lookup: CDR1 WNHNN, CDR2 SYGVQD (reference sequence). V gave up 6 bases and J gave up 4 bases; unmatched junction bases: 8. The source was peripheral blood mononuclear cells (PBMCs), collected before the fourth cycle of nivolumab. V usage is TRBV10-1 and J usage is TRBJ1-1; 10 bases are shared with TRBD1. This receptor was identified in a human donor with classical Hodgkin lymphoma. CDR3 in DNA: TGCGCCAGCAGCCCCCGGACAGGGGGTCGCACTGAAGCTTTCTTT. Encoded protein: CASSPRTGGRTEAFF.